This record looks at one T cell receptor (beta chain) sequence and its context. These data come from a study of blood T cell repertoires in COVID-19. Whole-study context: The origin of the acute and convalescent COVID-19 samples was the United States, Italy and Spain.

Those who participated ranged in age from roughly 18 to 90 years and resided in about two dozen US areas. Germline assignment: CDR1 GTSNPN and CDR2 SVGIG (reference sequence). This CDR3 contains 13 residues. V was cut by 3 bases and J by 7 bases, with 10 bases left in between. The repertoire was sequenced with immunoSEQ multiplex PCR; TCRdb's copy has only in-frame clones and lacks some. The sample carries roughly 250,000 clones, approximately 90% recorded once. The clonotype originates from a woman aged 40-49 years with acute COVID-19. Material for sequencing was PBMCs or T cells enriched from blood (not recorded which). The gene calls are TRBV30 and TRBJ1-6; tentative D call: TRBD1 (6 bases). The CDR3 DNA sequence: TGTGCCTGGAGGGACAGTGGGAATTCACCCCTCCACTTT. It translates to CAWRDSGNSPLHF.